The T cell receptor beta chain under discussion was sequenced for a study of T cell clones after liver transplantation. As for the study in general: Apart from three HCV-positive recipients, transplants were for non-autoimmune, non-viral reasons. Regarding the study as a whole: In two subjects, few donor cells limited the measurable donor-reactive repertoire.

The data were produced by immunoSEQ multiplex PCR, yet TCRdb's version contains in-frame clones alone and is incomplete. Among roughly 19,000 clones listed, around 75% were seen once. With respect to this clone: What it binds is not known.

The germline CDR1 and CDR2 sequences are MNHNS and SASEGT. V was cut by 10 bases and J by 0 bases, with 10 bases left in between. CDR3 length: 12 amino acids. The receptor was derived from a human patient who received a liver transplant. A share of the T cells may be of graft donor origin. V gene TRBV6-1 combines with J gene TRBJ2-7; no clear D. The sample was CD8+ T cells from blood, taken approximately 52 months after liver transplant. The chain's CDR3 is CATTFGSYEQYF. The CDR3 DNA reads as TGTGCCACTACTTTTGGCTCCTACGAGCAGTACTTC.